The TCR beta chain under discussion was sequenced for a study of blood T cells in healthy people across ages. The germline V gene encodes CDR1 KGHDR and CDR2 SFDVKD. The CDR3 runs 16 residues. V lost 2 bases to trimming and J lost 4 bases; unmatched junction nucleotides: 8. Using a J-beta primer mix together with a sample-barcoded 5' primer, a second PCR was run for about 6 to 12 cycles. Each CDR3 protein gets one entry after TCRdb re-called the 5' RACE reads with MiXCR. The table lists around 1,500,000 distinct CDR3 sequences, roughly 27% of them singletons. This clonotype was sampled from a woman aged 25 to 39 in good health. The chain links TRBV24-1 to TRBJ2-7; 9 positions agree with TRBD1. The sequenced sample was blood. The DNA of the CDR3 is TGTGCCACCAGTGATTCGAGCAGGACAGGGGTTTACGAGCAGTACTTC. Translation gives CATSDSSRTGVYEQYF.